This TCR beta chain was captured by sequencing in a study of CD8 T cells in ankylosing spondylitis. General observations from the study: Within ankylosing spondylitis blood, a TCR beta motif made up of eight or nine highly homologous variants appeared to be characteristic.

Germline V gene data show CDR1 as MNHEY and CDR2 as SMNVEV (reference sequence). The CDR3 is 14 residues long. The ends were cut back, 6 bases at V and 4 bases at J, with 15 bases in the middle. Ten or more counts support this clonotype. Its antigen is not known. TCRdb processed the 5' RACE reads anew with MiXCR; each CDR3 protein has one entry. The sample consists of more than 400,000 distinct CDR3 sequences, approximately 5.3% of them appearing once. Sequencing was carried out using blood, either unsorted or a sorted T cell fraction (not recorded which). This sequence originates from a male donor with ankylosing spondylitis. The chain employs TRBV27 and TRBJ1-1; D not certain. Written as DNA, the CDR3 is TGTGCCAGCAGCTTAGGACCAAAGCGCACTGAAGCTTTCTTT. Protein: CASSLGPKRTEAFF.